The 7 T cell receptor beta chains below were found in one sample sequenced in a study of PD-1 blockade in classical Hodgkin lymphoma. In every patient, relapse followed autologous stem cell transplantation, while exposure to brentuximab vedotin differed. The table came from immunoSEQ multiplex PCR; TCRdb's copy has only in-frame clones and leaves some out. Of about 46,000 clones in the sample, around 66% were seen once. This material consisted of peripheral blood mononuclear cells (PBMCs), taken at baseline. The receptors come from a human donor with classical Hodgkin lymphoma.

The V gene is TRBV14, the J gene TRBJ1-1, with no clear D. Germline values: CDR1 SGHDN, CDR2 FVKESK. The CDR3 consists of 13 residues. V gave up 2 bases and J gave up 7 bases, with 11 bases separating them. The CDR3 DNA follows: TGTGCCAGCAGCCAAAATCGGGGTCTTGAAGCTTTCTTT. Protein sequence: CASSQNRGLEAFF.

This clone was picked up one time. The V call is TRBV11-2, the J call TRBJ1-5, with D perhaps matching TRBD1 (6 bases). Germline V CDR1 and CDR2: SGHAT, FQNNGV. This CDR3 has 14 residues. V was trimmed by 4 bases and J by 2 bases, leaving 9 bases between them. The CDR3 protein is CASSSGQGNQPQHF. The CDR3 coding sequence is TGTGCCAGCAGCTCGGGACAAGGCAATCAGCCCCAGCATTTT.

The chain carries TRBV7-9 and TRBJ2-3; D is unclear. V lost 5 bases to trimming and J lost 5 bases, with 8 bases between them. This CDR3 is built from 12 residues. Germline CDR1 and CDR2: SEHNR and FQNEAQ (reference sequence). This CDR3 is CASSPIVDTQYF. In DNA form, the CDR3 reads TGTGCCAGCAGCCCGATAGTAGATACGCAGTATTTT. Complete variable domain (other parts from reference TRBV7-9 and TRBJ2-3): DTGVSQNPRHKITKRGQNVTFRCDPISEHNRLYWYRQTLGQGPEFLTYFQNEAQLEKSRLLSDRFSAERPKGSFSTLEIQRTEQGDSAMYLCASSPIVDTQYFGPGTRLTVL.

J is TRBJ2-3 and V is TRBV5-4, with 7 bases aligning to TRBD2. CDR1 is SGHNT, CDR2 YYREEE, per germline (reference sequence). This CDR3 is 16 amino acids long. With 6 bases clipped from V and 1 base from J, the junction kept 11 bases outside the gene matches. DNA of the CDR3: TGTGCCAGCACCTCGGGAGGAGGGAAGGGCACAGATACGCAGTATTTT. Translated, it gives CASTSGGGKGTDTQYF.

V is TRBV2 and J is TRBJ2-7, with D tentatively TRBD1 (6 bases). Germline V gene sequence: CDR1 SNHLY, CDR2 FYNNEI. This CDR3 has 14 amino acids. V was trimmed by 2 bases and J by 5 bases, leaving 13 bases between them. The CDR3 sequence: CASSERGFEDEQYF. For the CDR3, the DNA is TGTGCCAGCAGTGAAAGGGGGTTTGAAGACGAGCAGTACTTC.

CDR3 bases: TGTGCCAACCAGGGAGGGAGACAGGAACCCTACGAGCAGTACTTC. Translation gives CANQGGRQEPYEQYF. The chain employs TRBV2 and TRBJ2-7; weak D call: TRBD2 (7 bases). V shed 10 bases and J shed 2 bases, with 21 bases lying between them. This CDR3 contains 15 residues. CDR1 and CDR2 from the germline V gene are SNHLY and FYNNEI. The full variable domain, completed using reference TRBV2 and TRBJ2-7, is EPEVTQTPSHQVTQMGQEVILRCVPISNHLYFYWYRQILGQKVEFLVSFYNNEISEKSEIFDDQFSVERPDGSNFTLKIRSTKLEDSAMYFCANQGGRQEPYEQYFGPGTRLTVT.

The V gene is TRBV5-5, the J gene TRBJ1-3; D unresolved. Trimming left V 4 bases short and J 8 bases short, with 13 bases between. This CDR3 spans 13 amino acids. Germline V gene data show CDR1 as SGHKS and CDR2 as YYEKEE (reference sequence). CDR3 in amino acids: CASSLIPPDTIYF. The CDR3 DNA follows: TGTGCCAGCAGCCTGATCCCCCCGGACACCATATATTTT.